The 25 T cell receptor beta chains in this list originate from one sample, sequenced in a study of neurological immune-mediated disorders. MiXCR was run by TCRdb on the 5' RACE reads, yielding one entry per CDR3 protein. The sample lists under 80,000 distinct CDR3 sequences, about 9.4% occurring once. Sequencing input: PBMCs. These TCRs come from a man in his forties or fifties in good health.

This clonotype was recorded at least ten times. The chain uses TRBV6-2 or TRBV6-3 and TRBJ2-7; weak D call: TRBD2 (6 bases). CDR1 and CDR2 (germline): MNHEY, SVGEGT. Trimming left V 0 bases short and J 4 bases short, with 10 bases between. The CDR3 has 14 residues. This CDR3 reads CASSYSGLPYEQYF. The CDR3 nucleotides are TGTGCCAGCAGTTACTCCGGACTACCTTACGAGCAGTACTTC.

The chain links TRBV2 to TRBJ2-1; 11 nucleotides line up with TRBD2. From germline, CDR1 is SNHLY and CDR2 FYNNEI. The CDR3 totals 15 residues. As DNA, the CDR3 is TGTGCAACCAACCTCGGGACTAGCGGCAACAATGAGCAGTTCTTC. It yields the protein CATNLGTSGNNEQFF.

Ten or more counts support this clonotype. This chain links TRBV28 with TRBJ1-2; TRBD1 aligns across 12 bases. J gave up 5 bases and V 4 bases, and 5 bases lay outside the gene matches. Germline V gene sequence: CDR1 MDHEN, CDR2 SYDVKM. This CDR3 is built from 15 residues. CDR3 in amino acids: CASSWDRGHRYGYTF. The CDR3 nucleotides read TGTGCCAGCAGTTGGGACAGGGGGCATCGTTATGGCTACACCTTC.

This clonotype was detected ten times or more. The chain has TRBV7-8 and TRBJ2-5; maybe TRBD2 (6 bases). This CDR3 spans 14 amino acids. The V and J ends lost 5 bases and 1 base respectively, with 11 bases between them. Looked up from germline, CDR1 is SGHVS and CDR2 is FQNEAQ. The CDR3 reads CASSRGTAQETQYF. DNA for the CDR3: TGTGCCAGCAGCAGAGGGACTGCCCAAGAGACCCAGTACTTC.

Many counts were recorded for this clonotype. The chain combines TRBV11-2 with TRBJ2-5; D might be TRBD1 (6 bases). This CDR3 is built from 15 residues. Trimming removed 0 bases from V and 2 bases from J, with 10 bases in between. Germline V CDR1 and CDR2: SGHAT, FQNNGV. As DNA, the CDR3 is TGTGCCAGCAGCTTAGACGGGGACAATCAAGAGACCCAGTACTTC. This encodes CASSLDGDNQETQYF.

This clonotype was seen a handful of times. CDR3 sequence reads: CSAEGTGIPYEQYF. The CDR3 DNA is TGCAGTGCCGAGGGGACAGGGATCCCCTACGAGCAGTACTTC. This rearrangement joins TRBV20-1 to TRBJ2-7, with 9 bases lining up with TRBD1. With V trimmed by 6 bases and J by 2 bases, 8 bases remained unmatched. Looked up from germline, CDR1 is DFQATT and CDR2 is SNEGSKA (reference sequence). This CDR3 has 14 residues.

In its sample, this clonotype was seen many times. One junction end does not reproduce the germline sequence, and a read error may be involved. The chain has TRBV29-1 and TRBJ2-7; D may correspond to TRBD1 or TRBD2 (6 bases each). The CDR3 totals 16 residues. The germline gives CDR1 SQVTM, CDR2 ANQGSEA. CDR3 coding DNA: TGCAGCGTAGAAGTCCCGGGGGCCATAAATTCCTACGAGCAGTACTTC. This encodes CSVEVPGAINSYEQYF.

This clonotype came up many times. The rearrangement links TRBV12-3 or TRBV12-4 to TRBJ1-2, with D perhaps matching TRBD1 (5 bases). This CDR3 has 17 residues. The ends were cut back, 7 bases at V and 0 bases at J, with 21 bases in the middle. CDR3: CASILSLEGLANYGYTF. In DNA, the CDR3 is TGTGCCAGCATCCTCTCCCTTGAGGGGCTAGCTAACTATGGCTACACCTTC.

The J gene is TRBJ2-7, the V gene TRBV6-1, with D unclear. CDR3 length: 18 residues. Trimming cost V 6 bases and J 5 bases, with 29 bases left between them. CDR1 and CDR2 from the germline V gene are MNHNS and SASEGT. DNA of the CDR3: TGTGCCAGCAGCGGACCAGCTGGGTCACACCCAGCCCGTCACGAGCAGTACTTC. Translated, it gives CASSGPAGSHPARHEQYF.

This clonotype was found many times. The rearrangement uses TRBV5-1 and TRBJ2-1, with unresolved D. Germline-derived CDR1 and CDR2 are SGHRS and YFSETQ. This CDR3 is 11 amino acids long. The V and J ends lost 0 bases and 15 bases respectively, with 10 bases between them. The DNA for the CDR3 is TGCGCCAGCAGCTTGGGAGGATCGTCGTTCTTC. Its translation is CASSLGGSSFF.

The V call is TRBV5-1, the J call TRBJ1-1; D gene uncertain. Trimming shortened V by 0 bases and J by 8 bases, and 8 bases separated the two germline ends. The CDR3 contains 12 residues. Germline V gene lookup returns CDR1 SGHRS and CDR2 YFSETQ. The CDR3 protein is CASSLVPGEAFF. The CDR3 region has the DNA TGCGCCAGCAGCTTGGTTCCGGGGGAAGCTTTCTTT.

This clonotype showed up many times. The rearrangement uses TRBV27 and TRBJ2-7; D not certain. The germline V gene encodes CDR1 MNHEY and CDR2 SMNVEV (reference sequence). The CDR3 has 14 residues. Trimming removed 5 bases at V and 4 bases at J, with 15 bases between. The CDR3, as DNA: TGTGCCAGCAGTCGCTCCCCCTCTGGATACGAGCAGTACTTC. It codes for CASSRSPSGYEQYF.

This clonotype was observed at least ten times. This rearrangement joins TRBV7-2 to TRBJ2-6; D not resolved. CDR3 length: 16 amino acids. CDR1 and CDR2 (germline): SGHTA, FQGNSA. The V end was cut by 1 base, the J end by 4 bases, with 11 bases between. The CDR3 coding sequence is TGTGCCAGCAGCTTAGGGTGGGCCTCGGGGGCCAACGTCCTGACTTTC. Protein product: CASSLGWASGANVLTF.

This clonotype was detected many times. CDR3 DNA: TGTGCCAGCAGCTCCCATTCAGGAGTCGATAGCAATCAGCCCCAGCATTTT. Its translation is CASSSHSGVDSNQPQHF. This chain links TRBV21-1 with TRBJ1-5. TRBV21-1 is given as a pseudogene. The CDR3 totals 17 residues.

In its sample, this clonotype was seen many times. CDR3 nucleotide sequence: TGCAGTGCTAGTGAGGACCCACGGGAGCAGTACTTC. Amino acids: CSASEDPREQYF. This chain joins TRBV20-1 and TRBJ2-7; D call uncertain. The V gene lost 3 bases and the J gene lost 7 bases, with 13 bases spanning the gap. Looked up from germline, CDR1 is DFQATT and CDR2 is SNEGSKA (reference sequence). This CDR3 is built from 12 residues.

This clonotype occurred many times. J is TRBJ1-2 and V is TRBV20-1; the D gene is possibly TRBD1 (6 bases). Germline V lookup: CDR1 DFQATT, CDR2 SNEGSKA (reference sequence). The CDR3 totals 16 residues. V was pared by 5 bases and J by 0 bases, with 19 bases between. DNA of the CDR3: TGCAGTGCTGTGGGGCCCGCAGGGGAACCTAACTATGGCTACACCTTC. Amino acid sequence: CSAVGPAGEPNYGYTF.

This clonotype has ten or more counts. V gene TRBV25-1 combines with J gene TRBJ1-2; D ambiguous. Trimming took 2 bases from V and 8 from J, leaving 12 bases between them. Germline lookup yields CDR1 MGHDK and CDR2 SYGVNS. The length of the CDR3 is 13 residues. The CDR3 DNA sequence: TGTGCCAGCAGTGAACTTGGTCAGTTAGGCTACACCTTC. It translates to CASSELGQLGYTF.

In this sample, this clonotype turned up many times. The rearrangement joins TRBV20-1 to TRBJ2-5, with D possibly matching TRBD1 (6 bases). Germline V gene sequence: CDR1 DFQATT, CDR2 SNEGSKA (reference sequence). The CDR3 is 18 residues long. V shed 1 base and J shed 5 bases, with 26 bases lying between them. In DNA form, the CDR3 reads TGCAGTGCTAGAGTCCCCAGGGGATCCGGGCCGAGGGGGGAGACCCAGTACTTC. This translates into CSARVPRGSGPRGETQYF.

This clonotype has ten or more counts. V usage is TRBV6-2 or TRBV6-3 and J usage is TRBJ2-7; the D gene is possibly TRBD1 (5 bases). In germline, CDR1 is MNHEY, CDR2 SVGEGT. Deletions cut 0 bases from V and 2 bases from J, with 8 bases between. The CDR3 runs to 14 residues. The CDR3 spells CASSYSQGPYEQYF. CDR3 sequence (DNA): TGTGCCAGCAGTTACTCCCAGGGTCCCTACGAGCAGTACTTC.

At least ten counts were recorded for this clonotype. The CDR3 nucleotides are TGCAGTGCTAGTCGGCTGAGAGAGACCCAGTACTTC. It encodes CSASRLRETQYF. The V gene is TRBV20-1, the J gene TRBJ2-5, with D uncertain. The CDR3 totals 12 residues. Germline V CDR1 and CDR2: DFQATT, SNEGSKA (reference sequence). The germline V and J ends were trimmed by 3 bases and 4 bases, with 9 bases remaining between them.

The table lists this clonotype with many counts. The V call is TRBV3-1, the J call TRBJ1-1, with D perhaps TRBD1 (6 bases). The germline V gene encodes CDR1 LGHDT and CDR2 YNNKEL (reference sequence). The CDR3 is 15 amino acids. V was trimmed by 4 bases and J by 5 bases, leaving 17 bases between them. The CDR3 region is CASSPAGGLKTEAFF. DNA for the CDR3: TGTGCCAGCAGCCCAGCGGGGGGCCTTAAGACTGAAGCTTTCTTT.

As for this clonotype: With a much larger clone just one base away, this may be a read error. CDR3 in DNA: TGTACCACCAGCAGAGCAATCTACGATGAGCAGTTCTTC. Translated, it gives CTTSRAIYDEQFF. J is TRBJ2-1 and V is TRBV15; D is uncertain. This CDR3 region has 13 residues. The V gene's germline CDR1 is LNHNV and CDR2 YYDKDF (reference sequence).

This clonotype was picked up a small number of times. The chain employs TRBV7-3 and TRBJ2-3; 12 bases fit TRBD2. V lost 5 bases and J lost 2; bases outside the gene matches: 2. Germline values: CDR1 SGHTA, CDR2 FQGTGA. The CDR3 has 15 residues. The CDR3 DNA is TGTGCCAGCAGCCTAGCGGGAGGGGTCACAGATACGCAGTATTTT. Protein product: CASSLAGGVTDTQYF.

This clonotype was observed many times. V is TRBV14 and J is TRBJ2-1; D gene ambiguous. Trimming stripped 2 bases from V and 13 bases from J, with 15 bases between. The CDR3 is 13 amino acids. Per germline, CDR1 SGHDN and CDR2 FVKESK. CDR3 sequence: CASSQTLLYSQFF. The DNA of the CDR3 is TGTGCCAGCAGCCAAACCCTTTTATACAGTCAGTTCTTC.

This clonotype was recorded many times. The rearrangement links TRBV25-1 to TRBJ2-3; 7 positions match TRBD1. CDR3 length: 15 residues. The V gene end was trimmed by 2 bases and the J gene end by 5 bases; junction bases not matched to a gene: 7. Looked up from germline, CDR1 is MGHDK and CDR2 is SYGVNS. The CDR3 loop reads CASSEPGHRGDTQYF. The DNA of the CDR3 is TGTGCCAGCAGTGAACCGGGACACAGGGGAGATACGCAGTATTTT.